The 12 T cell receptor beta chains below all came from one sample that was sequenced in a study of PD-L1 blockade in urothelial cancer. TCRdb's table, derived via immunoSEQ multiplex PCR, lists solely in-frame clones and lacks some. The sample contains 55,000 to 70,000 clones, about four fifths of which appear only once. Here the sequenced sample was PBMCs, taken around atezolizumab (anti-PD-L1) treatment. Receptor source: a man aged 65-85 years with urothelial cancer.

The rearrangement links TRBV6-1 to TRBJ2-1; 9 bases align to TRBD1. V lost 1 base to trimming and J lost 3 bases; unmatched junction nucleotides: 10. The germline CDR1 and CDR2 sequences are MNHNS and SASEGT. This CDR3 has 18 amino acids. CDR3 loop: CASSEGWGTGSLYNEQFF. Here the CDR3 DNA reads TGTGCCAGCAGTGAAGGCTGGGGGACAGGGTCCCTCTACAATGAGCAGTTCTTC.

This chain connects TRBV11-3 to TRBJ2-7; 9 bases map to TRBD1. Germline V gene data show CDR1 as SGHNT and CDR2 as YENEEA. V shed 8 bases, J shed 7 bases, and the junction held 12 bases outside the gene matches. This CDR3 region has 14 residues. The CDR3 DNA is TGTGCCAGCCGACGGGACAGGGAGGCGTCGGAGCAGTACTTC. Translating gives CASRRDREASEQYF.

This chain connects TRBV7-2 to TRBJ1-5, with a weak D call TRBD1 (5 bases). Trimming took 1 base from V and 11 from J, leaving 9 bases between them. Germline assignment: CDR1 SGHTA and CDR2 FQGNSA. The length of the CDR3 is 12 residues. CDR3 in DNA: TGTGCCAGCAGCTTAGGGGGCAGAGCCCAGCATTTT. It is translated as CASSLGGRAQHF.

The chain uses TRBV5-1 and TRBJ2-1, with 8 bases aligning to TRBD1. The trim removed 2 bases at V and 5 bases at J, leaving 6 bases unmatched. CDR1 SGHRS and CDR2 YFSETQ come from the germline V gene. This CDR3 spans 15 amino acids. The CDR3 protein is CASSLRTGSHNEQFF. CDR3 in DNA: TGCGCCAGCAGCTTAAGGACAGGGTCCCACAATGAGCAGTTCTTC.

The chain recombines TRBV10-3 with TRBJ1-2; a weak D match, TRBD1 (6 bases). The CDR3 covers 16 residues. The germline V gene encodes CDR1 ENHRY and CDR2 SYGVKD. Trimming stripped 9 bases from V and 0 bases from J, with 20 bases between. Here the CDR3 reads CAIRTAEQGANYGYTF. DNA of the CDR3: TGTGCCATAAGGACCGCGGAACAGGGCGCTAACTATGGCTACACCTTC.

This chain connects TRBV7-2 to TRBJ2-1; D gene uncertain. Germline CDR1 and CDR2: SGHTA and FQGNSA. The V end lost 2 bases, the J end lost 5 bases, and 10 bases lay between the germline ends. The CDR3 is 14 residues long. CDR3 loop: CASSLRVHDNEQFF. The CDR3 nucleotides read TGTGCCAGCAGCTTACGGGTACATGACAATGAGCAGTTCTTC.

The chain uses TRBV29-1 and TRBJ2-7; D not certain. Trimming cost V 2 bases and J 3 bases, with 8 bases left between them. Germline CDR1 reads SQVTM; CDR2 reads ANQGSEA. The CDR3 sequence is 12 residues long. CDR3 sequence: CSVETDNYEQYF. In nucleotides, the CDR3 is TGCAGCGTTGAAACTGACAACTACGAGCAGTACTTC.

Comments on this clone: The sample carries other DNA sequences with the same CDR3. The V call is TRBV9, the J call TRBJ2-3; TRBD2 agrees at 10 bases. Germline CDR1 is SGDLS and CDR2 is YYNGEE. With V trimmed by 2 bases and J by 1 base, 1 base remained unmatched. The CDR3 extends over 15 amino acids. CDR3: CASSVGTSGTDTQYF. CDR3 DNA: TGTGCCAGCAGCGTCGGGACTAGCGGCACAGATACGCAGTATTTT.

The gene calls are TRBV21-1 and TRBJ1-1. TRBV21-1 is assigned pseudogene status. There are 15 residues in the CDR3. The chain's CDR3 is CASSKKRGWWTEAFF. The CDR3 DNA is TGTGCCAGCAGCAAAAAGAGAGGGTGGTGGACTGAAGCTTTCTTT.

The chain combines TRBV2 with TRBJ1-1; possibly TRBD1 for D (6 bases). Germline CDR1 reads SNHLY; CDR2 reads FYNNEI. V was cut by 6 bases and J by 3 bases, with 11 bases left in between. The CDR3 has 13 residues. Here the CDR3 reads CASRGGRDTEAFF. The CDR3, as DNA: TGTGCCAGCAGGGGGGGGCGGGACACTGAAGCTTTCTTT.

The V gene is TRBV18, the J gene TRBJ2-6, with 9 bases fitting TRBD1. Germline lookup yields CDR1 KGHSH and CDR2 LQKENI. J was trimmed by 0 bases and V by 5 bases; bases with no gene match: 2. The CDR3 is 16 residues long. The CDR3 DNA follows: TGTGCCAGCTCAGGACAGGGGTACTCTGGGGCCAACGTCCTGACTTTC. Its protein is CASSGQGYSGANVLTF.

This rearrangement joins TRBV10-3 to TRBJ2-1; TRBD2 aligns across 7 bases. The CDR3 spans 14 residues. CDR1 is ENHRY and CDR2 is SYGVKD in the germline V gene. The ends lost 2 bases at V and 7 bases at J; junction bases unmatched: 5. CDR3 in DNA: TGTGCCATCAGTGAGCCACGACTAGCTAATGAGCAGTTCTTC. Translated, it gives CAISEPRLANEQFF.